A single sample gave rise to the 29 T cell receptor beta chains below, sequenced in a study of CXCR3-negative and CXCR3-positive naive CD8 T cells. Whole-study results and caveats: More hydrophobic TRB CDR3s occurred in CXCR3-positive than in CXCR3-negative naive cells.

It was by 5' RACE with UMI labels that the TRB cDNA libraries were prepared. From its re-call of the 5' RACE reads, TCRdb lists each CDR3 protein once, without DNA. This table lists roughly 80,000 distinct CDR3 sequences. These receptors have no identified antigens. Material: naive CXCR3+ CD8+ T cells from blood. Regarding subset: CD45RO-CCR7+CD27+CD95- naive CD8+ T cells expressing CXCR3 (TNR3+). All receptors come from a human donor in good health. Some clones in this sample may be carry-over from other donors' samples.

The V gene is TRBV13, the J gene TRBJ1-4; absent DNA, TCRdb's TRBD1 call cannot be checked. CDR1 and CDR2 from the germline V gene are PRHDT and FYEKMQ (reference sequence). This CDR3 has 12 residues. The CDR3 loop is CASSFQGEKLFF. Full variable domain (outside the CDR3, taken from reference TRBV13 and TRBJ1-4): AAGVIQSPRHLIKEKRETATLKCYPIPRHDTVYWYQQGPGQDPQFLISFYEKMQSDKGSIPDRFSAQQFSDYHSELNMSSLELGDSALYFCASSFQGEKLFFGSGTQLSVL.

The chain is built from TRBV24-1 and TRBJ1-5; the TRBD1 assignment by TCRdb is unverifiable without DNA. CDR1 KGHDR and CDR2 SFDVKD come from the germline V gene. This CDR3 spans 12 amino acids. This CDR3 reads CATSDYTGAQHF.

The V gene is TRBV6-2 or TRBV6-3, the J gene TRBJ2-3; TCRdb lists TRBD2, though no DNA is available to test this call. This CDR3 has 16 residues. In germline, CDR1 is MNHEY, CDR2 SVGEGT. This CDR3 is CASSLAGASSTDTQYF.

V and J are TRBV21-1 and TRBJ2-3; the D call of TRBD2 rests on TCRdb alone, since no DNA is present to check it. TRBV21-1 is annotated as a pseudogene. The CDR3 runs to 20 residues. The chain's CDR3 is CASSKEISSGRSTSTDTQYF.

This chain links TRBV5-1 with TRBJ2-7. This CDR3 is built from 14 residues. In germline, CDR1 is SGHRS, CDR2 YFSETQ. CDR3 sequence reads: CASSLEDSPYEQYF.

V gene TRBV6-1 combines with J gene TRBJ2-1; as DNA is missing, the TRBD1 call by TCRdb cannot be tested. CDR1 is MNHNS and CDR2 is SASEGT in the germline V gene. The CDR3 has 12 amino acids. The CDR3 sequence is CATLQGMNEQFF.

The V gene is TRBV28, the J gene TRBJ2-5; TCRdb reports TRBD1, a call that lacks DNA to check it against. This CDR3 contains 14 residues. CDR1 and CDR2 from the germline V gene are MDHEN and SYDVKM. The CDR3 sequence: CASSPPSGWETQYF.

V and J are TRBV28 and TRBJ2-5; TCRdb outputs TRBD2, but without DNA this stays unchecked. From germline, CDR1 is MDHEN and CDR2 SYDVKM. CDR3 length equals 15 residues. CDR3 amino acids: CASSPSPRGRETQYF.

The gene calls are TRBV18 and TRBJ1-5. This CDR3 has 16 amino acids. Germline assignment: CDR1 KGHSH and CDR2 LQKENI. Here the CDR3 reads CASSPDGVSVNQPQHF.

Here the CDR3 reads CASTPGLAGVYEQFF. J is TRBJ2-1 and V is TRBV28; TCRdb lists TRBD2, though no DNA is available to test this call. The CDR3 consists of 15 residues. Germline CDR1 MDHEN, CDR2 SYDVKM.

V and J are TRBV10-1 and TRBJ2-1. The germline gives CDR1 WNHNN, CDR2 SYGVQD (reference sequence). The CDR3 runs 13 residues. This chain's CDR3 is CASSRLGYNEQFF.

The J gene is TRBJ2-1, the V gene TRBV12-3 or TRBV12-4. The CDR3 covers 12 residues. CDR3: CASSTGYNEQFF.

The V call is TRBV12-5, the J call TRBJ2-1. The CDR3 runs to 13 residues. From germline, CDR1 is LGHNT and CDR2 FRNRAP. The CDR3: CASGLDSYNEQFF. The entire variable domain, with the rest obtained from reference TRBV12-5 and TRBJ2-1, is as follows: DARVTQTPRHKVTEMGQEVTMRCQPILGHNTVFWYRQTMMQGLELLAYFRNRAPLDDSGMPKDRFSAEMPDATLATLKIQPSEPRDSAVYFCASGLDSYNEQFFGPGTRLTVL.

The chain couples TRBV5-5 to TRBJ1-1. CDR3 length: 13 amino acids. Germline V gene lookup returns CDR1 SGHKS and CDR2 YYEKEE (reference sequence). CDR3 sequence reads: CASSLQGYTEAFF.

The chain couples TRBV12-3 or TRBV12-4 to TRBJ2-2; TCRdb designates TRBD1, a call that cannot be tested without DNA. This CDR3 is built from 17 residues. CDR3 amino acids: CASRSLGFPGDTGELFF.

The chain carries TRBV20-1 and TRBJ2-5; TCRdb picks TRBD2, but there is no DNA to check that call. This CDR3 region has 14 residues. Germline V gene data show CDR1 as DFQATT and CDR2 as SNEGSKA (reference sequence). The CDR3 loop is CSAREEAGGGTQYF.

Here the CDR3 reads CASSFSRTEAFF. This chain uses TRBV12-3 or TRBV12-4 with TRBJ1-1. This CDR3 region has 12 residues.

The rearrangement uses TRBV7-2 and TRBJ1-1; TCRdb indicates TRBD1, and absent DNA this call remains unverified. CDR3 length equals 15 residues. CDR1 and CDR2 (germline): SGHTA, FQGNSA. The CDR3 spells CASSLEGTGTIEAFF.

The chain combines TRBV10-3 with TRBJ2-2; TCRdb selects TRBD1, and the lack of DNA leaves this call unchecked. Per germline, CDR1 ENHRY and CDR2 SYGVKD. The CDR3 contains 16 residues. CDR3 in amino acids: CAISERQATNTGELFF.

The V and J genes are TRBV6-5 and TRBJ2-5; no DNA is available, so the TRBD1 call from TCRdb remains unchecked. Germline V gives CDR1 MNHEY, CDR2 SVGAGI. The CDR3 is 13 amino acids. The CDR3 region is CASSYRGARTQYF.

This rearrangement joins TRBV28 to TRBJ2-7. There are 15 residues in the CDR3. Germline V CDR1 and CDR2: MDHEN, SYDVKM. This chain's CDR3 is CASSLGMGDFYEQYF.

This sequence joins TRBV6-5 and TRBJ2-3; TCRdb indicates TRBD1, and absent DNA this call remains unverified. The CDR3 has 14 residues. Germline CDR1 is MNHEY and CDR2 is SVGAGI. The CDR3 protein is CASSYAGWADTQYF.

The chain combines TRBV24-1 with TRBJ2-1; lacking DNA, the TRBD2 call made by TCRdb goes unchecked. This CDR3 comprises 15 residues. Germline loops: CDR1 KGHDR, CDR2 SFDVKD. This CDR3 is CATSDTGTSINEQFF.

The chain combines TRBV5-1 with TRBJ2-3; absent DNA, TCRdb's TRBD1 call cannot be checked. CDR1 and CDR2 from the germline V gene are SGHRS and YFSETQ. The CDR3 consists of 16 residues. The CDR3 is CASSLDGQISTDTQYF.

V usage is TRBV2 and J usage is TRBJ1-1. The CDR3 is 12 amino acids. Germline CDR1 is SNHLY and CDR2 is FYNNEI. This CDR3 is CASSEADTEAFF.

The chain joins TRBV3-1 to TRBJ2-1; TCRdb indicates TRBD2, and absent DNA this call remains unverified. Germline CDR1 reads LGHDT; CDR2 reads YNNKEL (reference sequence). CDR3 length: 13 residues. The CDR3: CASSPGGVLEQFF.

The CDR3 region is CASSYGSSGIVDTQYF. The chain recombines TRBV5-6 with TRBJ2-3. This CDR3 has 16 amino acids. The germline V gene has CDR1 SGHDT and CDR2 YYEEEE.

This chain's CDR3 is CASSISGEDYNEPFF. V and J are TRBV19 and TRBJ2-1; TCRdb lists TRBD2, though no DNA is available to test this call. Germline V gene data show CDR1 as LNHDA and CDR2 as SQIVND (reference sequence). This CDR3 is built from 15 residues.

The chain links TRBV28 to TRBJ2-1; the TCRdb D gene call, TRBD1, has no DNA to confirm it. This CDR3 spans 17 amino acids. Germline V lookup: CDR1 MDHEN, CDR2 SYDVKM. The CDR3 region is CASSSLRRVSSYNEQFF.